A selection of T cell receptor beta chains follows, all from one sample in a study of shared clonotypes between healthy human individuals. Assay: immunoSEQ multiplex PCR; the TCRdb copy retains only in-frame clones and omits some. The data hold approximately 2.5 million clones, with about 92% observed a single time. Sample: naive CD4+ T cells sorted from blood. These receptors were taken from a man in his late teens or twenties in good health. The CDR3 runs from the conserved cysteine through the conserved F or W. The D gene is left open where the match is weak. Expanded clones are given a class, and other clones once, few, many or no size at all.

abundance: .; v_gene: TRBV29-1; d_gene: .; j_gene: TRBJ2-5; CDR3aa: CSGTQGTETQYF; CDR3nt: TGCAGCGGGACACAGGGAACGGAGACCCAGTACTTC
abundance: .; v_gene: TRBV5-4; d_gene: .; j_gene: TRBJ2-6; CDR3aa: CASSLGGQLSGANVLTF; CDR3nt: TGTGCCAGCAGCTTGGGGGGACAACTCTCTGGGGCCAACGTCCTGACTTTC
abundance: .; v_gene: TRBV4-3; d_gene: .; j_gene: TRBJ1-3; CDR3aa: CASSPTAGNTIYF; CDR3nt: TGCGCCAGCAGCCCGACTGCCGGAAACACCATATATTTT
abundance: .; v_gene: TRBV30; d_gene: TRBD1; j_gene: TRBJ1-3; CDR3aa: CAWSARTGSGNTIYF; CDR3nt: TGTGCCTGGAGTGCCCGGACAGGCTCTGGAAACACCATATATTTT
abundance: .; v_gene: TRBV5-6; d_gene: TRBD1; j_gene: TRBJ1-5; CDR3aa: CASSSRDSYSNQPQHF; CDR3nt: TGTGCCAGCAGCTCGAGGGACAGCTATAGCAATCAGCCCCAGCATTTT
abundance: .; v_gene: TRBV5-6; d_gene: .; j_gene: TRBJ2-3; CDR3aa: CASSLDAGSTDTQYF; CDR3nt: TGTGCCAGCAGCTTGGACGCAGGTAGCACAGATACGCAGTATTTT
abundance: .; v_gene: TRBV2; d_gene: .; j_gene: TRBJ1-5; CDR3aa: CASSGPGTSSNQPQHF; CDR3nt: TGTGCCAGCAGTGGGCCCGGGACTAGTAGCAATCAGCCCCAGCATTTT
abundance: .; v_gene: TRBV6-5; d_gene: .; j_gene: TRBJ1-1; CDR3aa: CASSYSENTEAFF; CDR3nt: TGTGCCAGCAGTTACTCCGAGAACACTGAAGCTTTCTTT
abundance: once; v_gene: TRBV2; d_gene: TRBD1; j_gene: TRBJ2-1; CDR3aa: CASGDRSANEQFF; CDR3nt: TGTGCCAGCGGGGACAGGTCTGCCAATGAGCAGTTCTTC
abundance: once; v_gene: TRBV10-3; d_gene: .; j_gene: TRBJ1-5; CDR3aa: CAISGGPGRNQPQHF; CDR3nt: TGTGCCATCAGTGGAGGGCCCGGGCGCAATCAGCCCCAGCATTTT
abundance: .; v_gene: TRBV7-3; d_gene: .; j_gene: TRBJ2-2; CDR3aa: CASSLKAHDTGELFF; CDR3nt: TGTGCCAGCAGCTTGAAGGCACATGACACCGGGGAGCTGTTTTTT
abundance: .; v_gene: TRBV11-2; d_gene: TRBD2; j_gene: TRBJ2-7; CDR3aa: CASSLGTSGVDEQYF; CDR3nt: TGTGCCAGCAGCCTAGGGACTAGCGGGGTGGACGAGCAGTACTTC
abundance: .; v_gene: TRBV27; d_gene: .; j_gene: TRBJ1-2; CDR3aa: CASSLRGYGYTF; CDR3nt: TGTGCCAGCAGTTTACGGGGCTATGGCTACACCTTC
abundance: once; v_gene: TRBV9; d_gene: TRBD2; j_gene: TRBJ2-2; CDR3aa: CASSVVPGGNTGELFF; CDR3nt: TGTGCCAGCAGCGTAGTCCCGGGAGGGAACACCGGGGAGCTGTTTTTT
abundance: once; v_gene: TRBV28; d_gene: TRBD1; j_gene: TRBJ2-3; CDR3aa: CASSSTGGRADTQYF; CDR3nt: TGTGCCAGCAGTTCGACAGGGGGCAGGGCAGATACGCAGTATTTT
abundance: once; v_gene: TRBV5-1; d_gene: .; j_gene: TRBJ1-3; CDR3aa: CASSLDGSGNTIYF; CDR3nt: TGCGCCAGCAGCTTGGACGGATCTGGAAACACCATATATTTT
abundance: once; v_gene: TRBV30; d_gene: TRBD1; j_gene: TRBJ1-4; CDR3aa: CAWSPGQGDEKLFF; CDR3nt: TGTGCCTGGAGTCCGGGACAGGGGGATGAAAAACTGTTTTTT
abundance: once; v_gene: TRBV28; d_gene: TRBD1; j_gene: TRBJ1-2; CDR3aa: CASREQGNYGYTF; CDR3nt: TGTGCCAGCCGCGAACAGGGGAACTATGGCTACACCTTC
abundance: once; v_gene: TRBV11-3; d_gene: TRBD1; j_gene: TRBJ2-3; CDR3aa: CASSPDRVDTQYF; CDR3nt: TGTGCCAGCAGCCCCGACAGGGTGGATACGCAGTATTTT
abundance: .; v_gene: TRBV5-8; d_gene: .; j_gene: TRBJ1-2; CDR3aa: CASSFILNYGYTF; CDR3nt: TGTGCCAGCAGCTTTATACTTAACTATGGCTACACCTTC